This TCR beta chain was recovered during a study of CD8 T cells in Susac syndrome (dated by TCRdb to the late 2010s). Regarding the study in general: The study used repertoire sequencing to test whether antigen drove CD8+ T cell activation and differentiation in Susac syndrome. Clonality of the CD8+ T cell repertoire was compared between eleven to twelve healthy donors, about 14 Susac syndrome patients and some 15 multiple sclerosis patients. What the research found in general, with its limitations: The number of individuals in the TCR sequencing and HLA analysis was acknowledged as relatively small.

Peripheral blood CD8+ and CD4+ T cells from healthy donors, Susac syndrome patients and multiple sclerosis patients were profiled by high-throughput TCR beta sequencing. Healthy donors were included as age- and sex-matched controls. Bulk CD8+ and CD4+ T cells were purified by magnetic negative isolation, while CD8+ TEMRA cells were enriched using FACS. Blood was collected in EDTA tubes and processed within 24 hours, with PBMCs isolated through density gradient centrifugation. PBMCs intended for TCR sequencing were cryopreserved in liquid nitrogen and were subsequently thawed in a 37 degrees C water bath. The sorted or isolated CD4+, CD8+ and CD8+ TEMRA cells reached a purity of at least 90%. Of note for this clonotype: Its recognized antigen is unknown. Base-call qualities are not available, and no considerably larger clone is one nucleotide away.

RNA was extracted using the RNeasy kit, and about 0.45 to 1 microgram was reverse transcribed with random hexamers. TCR beta CDR3 regions were amplified with the immunoSEQ multiplex PCR assay covering 54 Vbeta and 13 Jbeta segments. To correct PCR amplification bias, a synthetic template baseline was used for both primer optimization and computational correction. The authors processed their data as follows. Only productive sequences were kept, with reads annotated to V, D and J genes according to IMGT and analyzed in immunoSEQ Analyzer. Clonality was computed as one minus Shannon entropy normalized by log2 of the number of productive unique sequences. For each patient and control, public and private clones were evaluated within the 100 most prevalent clones. Clones were defined as Susac-specific if absent from the healthy and MS cohorts, from over a thousand published viral clones and from other ImmuneACCESS disease sequences. TCRdb reworked the public reads: Q25 trimming with fastp, MiXCR clone assembly, productive beta chains retained. One record per CDR3 amino acid sequence lists the most common genes and DNA. TCRdb's processing, not the study's, gives the V and J calls here. Present in this sample are some 90,000 distinct CDR3 sequences, 90% to 95% of which were seen just once. The top ten hold around 0.32% of the sample.

Its CDR3 holds 14 amino acids, cysteine through phenylalanine. The sequence is cut down to CDR3 DNA, 42 bases in frame from base 1. V has 8 bases trimmed and J has 2 bases trimmed; junction bases matching no gene number 5. The germline V gene gives CDR1 as SNHLY and CDR2 as FYNNEI. Specimen: CD8+ T cells from PBMCs. The chain links TRBV2 with TRBJ2-7, with 11 central nucleotides matching TRBD1. The receptor's source is a human donor in good health. The nucleotides are TGTGCCAGCGGGGGACAGGGGGGAACCTACGAGCAGTACTTC. This codes for CASGGQGGTYEQYF.